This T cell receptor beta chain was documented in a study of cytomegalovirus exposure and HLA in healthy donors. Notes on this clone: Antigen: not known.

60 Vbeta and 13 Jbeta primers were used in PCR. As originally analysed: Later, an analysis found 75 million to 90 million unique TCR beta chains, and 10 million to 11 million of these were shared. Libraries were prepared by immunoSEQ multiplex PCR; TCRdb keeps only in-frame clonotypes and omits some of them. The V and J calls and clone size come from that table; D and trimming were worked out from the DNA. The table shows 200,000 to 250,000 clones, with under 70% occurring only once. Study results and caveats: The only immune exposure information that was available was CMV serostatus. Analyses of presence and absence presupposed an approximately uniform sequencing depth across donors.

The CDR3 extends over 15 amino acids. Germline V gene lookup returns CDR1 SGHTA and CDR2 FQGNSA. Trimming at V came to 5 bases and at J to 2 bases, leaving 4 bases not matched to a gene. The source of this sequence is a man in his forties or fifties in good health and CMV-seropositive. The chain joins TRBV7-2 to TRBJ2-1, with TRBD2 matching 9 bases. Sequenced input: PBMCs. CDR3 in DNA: TGTGCCAGCAGCAGAACTAGCGGGCCCTACAATGAGCAGTTCTTC. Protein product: CASSRTSGPYNEQFF.